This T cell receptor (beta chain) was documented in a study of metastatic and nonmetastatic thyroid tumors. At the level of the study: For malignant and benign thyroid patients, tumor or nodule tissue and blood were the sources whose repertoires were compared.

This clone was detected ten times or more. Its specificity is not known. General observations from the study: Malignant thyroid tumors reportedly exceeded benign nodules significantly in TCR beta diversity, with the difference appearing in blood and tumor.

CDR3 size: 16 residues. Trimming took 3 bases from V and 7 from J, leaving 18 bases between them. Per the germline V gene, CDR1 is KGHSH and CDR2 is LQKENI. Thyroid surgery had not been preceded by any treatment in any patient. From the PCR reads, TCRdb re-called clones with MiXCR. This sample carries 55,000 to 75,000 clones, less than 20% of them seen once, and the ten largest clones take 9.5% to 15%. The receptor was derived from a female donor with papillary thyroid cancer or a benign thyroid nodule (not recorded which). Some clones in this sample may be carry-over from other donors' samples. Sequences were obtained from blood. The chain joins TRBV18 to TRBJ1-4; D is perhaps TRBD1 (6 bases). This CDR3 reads CASSPEMTGGGEKLFF. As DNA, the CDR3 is TGTGCCAGCTCACCCGAAATGACAGGAGGAGGTGAAAAACTGTTTTTT.